A single sample gave rise to the 22 T cell receptor beta chains below, sequenced in a study of cytomegalovirus exposure and HLA in healthy donors. In the PCR, 60 Vbeta and 13 Jbeta primers were used. TCRdb's copy holds only in-frame clones and misses some; the assay was immunoSEQ multiplex PCR. The table for this sample gives fewer than 150,000 clones. Specimen: PBMCs. The receptors shown here come from a man aged 35-49 years in good health and CMV-seronegative.

The chain combines TRBV4-3 with TRBJ1-3; D unresolved. V lost 0 bases to trimming and J lost 0 bases, with 9 bases between them. The CDR3 contains 16 residues. Per germline, CDR1 LGHNA and CDR2 YSLEER. The CDR3 DNA sequence: TGCGCCAGCAGCCAAGAAGCAGGAAGCTCTGGAAACACCATATATTTT. Amino acid sequence: CASSQEAGSSGNTIYF.

The gene calls are TRBV7-9 and TRBJ1-2, with D tentatively TRBD1 (6 bases). The length of the CDR3 is 14 residues. Trimming pared 5 bases from V and 8 bases from J, leaving 18 bases between. Germline CDR1 reads SEHNR; CDR2 reads FQNEAQ (reference sequence). CDR3 in DNA: TGTGCCAGCAGCCCCTGGACAGTGGGGGTGGGCTACACCTTC. Translation gives CASSPWTVGVGYTF.

This chain connects TRBV7-2 to TRBJ1-5, with a possible D match to TRBD1 (6 bases). This CDR3 region has 15 residues. Germline assignment: CDR1 SGHTA and CDR2 FQGNSA. The V and J ends lost 4 bases and 3 bases respectively, with 13 bases between them. As DNA, the CDR3 is TGTGCCAGCAGCTCCAGACAGGCATACAATCAGCCCCAGCATTTT. Translated, it gives CASSSRQAYNQPQHF.

A word on this clone: Other DNA sequences in this sample translate to the same CDR3. V is TRBV29-1 and J is TRBJ2-5, with D uncertain. The germline V gene encodes CDR1 SQVTM and CDR2 ANQGSEA. V shed 3 bases and J shed 3 bases, with 2 bases lying between them. This CDR3 is 10 amino acids long. The CDR3 here is CSVDEETQYF. DNA for the CDR3: TGCAGCGTTGACGAAGAGACCCAGTACTTC.

The chain has TRBV7-8 and TRBJ1-1; D possibly corresponds to TRBD1 (6 bases). Germline V CDR1 and CDR2: SGHVS, FQNEAQ. This CDR3 comprises 15 residues. Trimming stripped 5 bases from V and 5 bases from J, with 18 bases between. For the CDR3, the DNA is TGTGCCAGCAGCCAACAGGGTTTATCGAGGACTGAAGCTTTCTTT. Translation: CASSQQGLSRTEAFF.

V usage is TRBV9 and J usage is TRBJ2-7, with 8 bases fitting TRBD1. The germline V gene encodes CDR1 SGDLS and CDR2 YYNGEE. J lost 1 base, V lost 0 bases, and 6 bases had no gene match. The CDR3 has 16 amino acids. The CDR3 here is CASSVGAGQGSYEQYF. In nucleotides, the CDR3 is TGTGCCAGCAGCGTAGGAGCAGGACAGGGTTCCTACGAGCAGTACTTC. Using reference TRBV9 and TRBJ2-7 for the parts outside the CDR3, the full variable domain is DSGVTQTPKHLITATGQRVTLRCSPRSGDLSVYWYQQSLDQGLQFLIQYYNGEERAKGNILERFSAQQFPDLHSELNLSSLELGDSALYFCASSVGAGQGSYEQYFGPGTRLTVT.

The chain recombines TRBV28 with TRBJ1-5, with 9 bases that match TRBD1. Unmatched junction bases numbered 5, after V lost 1 base and J lost 4 bases. CDR1 and CDR2 (germline): MDHEN, SYDVKM. The CDR3 has 16 residues. CDR3 residues: CASSLYVTGGNQPQHF. DNA for the CDR3: TGTGCCAGCAGTTTATATGTGACAGGGGGAAATCAGCCCCAGCATTTT.

V and J are TRBV19 and TRBJ1-2; 9 nucleotides align to TRBD1. CDR1 and CDR2 from the germline V gene are LNHDA and SQIVND (reference sequence). V lost 10 bases and J lost 5; bases outside the gene matches: 8. This CDR3 contains 13 residues. The CDR3 reads CATGDRDRYGYTF. The CDR3 DNA sequence: TGTGCCACCGGGGACAGGGATAGGTATGGCTACACCTTC. The whole variable domain, filled in from reference TRBV19 and TRBJ1-2, reads DGGITQSPKYLFRKEGQNVTLSCEQNLNHDAMYWYRQDPGQGLRLIYYSQIVNDFQKGDIAEGYSVSREKKESFPLTVTSAQKNPTAFYLCATGDRDRYGYTFGSGTRLTVV.

This sequence joins TRBV6-5 and TRBJ2-7; possibly TRBD2 for D (5 bases). Trimming removed 6 bases at V and 6 bases at J, with 12 bases between. CDR1 and CDR2 (germline): MNHEY, SVGAGI. The CDR3 extends over 12 amino acids. The CDR3: CASRLTGGEQYF. CDR3 DNA: TGTGCCAGCAGACTCACCGGAGGCGAGCAGTACTTC.

V usage is TRBV27 and J usage is TRBJ2-2; D not certain. The CDR3 spans 12 residues. Between the trimmed V and J ends, which lost 3 bases and 8 bases, there was a span of 7 bases. CDR1 and CDR2 (germline): MNHEY, SMNVEV (reference sequence). The CDR3: CASSFPTGELFF. In nucleotides, the CDR3 is TGTGCCAGCAGTTTCCCGACAGGGGAGCTGTTTTTT.

The CDR3: CASSQDGGQGSYEQYF. The CDR3 DNA is TGCGCCAGCAGCCAAGATGGAGGACAGGGGTCGTACGAGCAGTACTTC. This sequence joins TRBV4-1 and TRBJ2-7; 9 bases are a match to TRBD1. This CDR3 comprises 16 residues. CDR1 and CDR2 (germline): MGHRA, YSYEKL. Trimming cost V 0 bases and J 4 bases; bases outside gene matches: 7.

The V and J genes are TRBV5-1 and TRBJ2-7; D is unclear. V dropped 0 bases and J dropped 0 bases, with 4 bases sitting between them. The germline V gene has CDR1 SGHRS and CDR2 YFSETQ. This CDR3 has 13 residues. Written as DNA, the CDR3 is TGCGCCAGCAGCTTGGGCAGCTCCTACGAGCAGTACTTC. Translating gives CASSLGSSYEQYF.

The chain has TRBV28 and TRBJ1-2; D may be TRBD1 (6 bases). The CDR3 is 14 residues long. Germline V gives CDR1 MDHEN, CDR2 SYDVKM. The V end lost 5 bases, the J end lost 4 bases, and 14 bases lay between the germline ends. CDR3 amino acids: CASSPPGQSYGYTF. The DNA for the CDR3 is TGTGCCAGCAGTCCCCCGGGACAATCCTATGGCTACACCTTC.

The chain carries TRBV10-3 and TRBJ2-5; TRBD1 is a possible D gene (6 bases). V lost 2 bases and J 5 bases, leaving 18 bases between the germline ends. The germline V gene has CDR1 ENHRY and CDR2 SYGVKD. The CDR3 consists of 16 residues. The CDR3 coding sequence is TGTGCCATCAGTGAGGGGGTCAGGGGCGAGACGGAGACCCAGTACTTC. It encodes CAISEGVRGETETQYF.

This chain joins TRBV6-5 and TRBJ1-6; D is ambiguous. This CDR3 region has 14 residues. Between the trimmed V and J ends, which lost 2 bases and 8 bases, there was a span of 10 bases. Per the germline V gene, CDR1 is MNHEY and CDR2 is SVGAGI. The CDR3 bases are TGTGCCAGCAGTTACGAGGGATTGGATTCACCCCTCCACTTT. This sequence encodes CASSYEGLDSPLHF.

The rearrangement joins TRBV28 to TRBJ2-5; possible D gene TRBD2, 5 bases. CDR3 size: 14 residues. V was clipped by 6 bases and J by 5 bases, with 16 bases between them. CDR1 and CDR2 (germline): MDHEN, SYDVKM. DNA of the CDR3: TGTGCCAGCAGCCCTCCGGGGTTTGTGGAGACCCAGTACTTC. Amino acid sequence: CASSPPGFVETQYF.

This chain joins TRBV19 and TRBJ1-1; 7 nucleotides agree with TRBD1. Germline values: CDR1 LNHDA, CDR2 SQIVND (reference sequence). The CDR3 sequence is 15 residues long. Trimming cost V 4 bases and J 0 bases; bases outside gene matches: 5. The CDR3 region is CASSNTGVLNTEAFF. The CDR3 nucleotides are TGTGCCAGTAGTAACACAGGGGTTTTGAACACTGAAGCTTTCTTT.

V usage is TRBV6-5 and J usage is TRBJ1-5; 9 nucleotides agree with TRBD1. After removal of 6 bases from V and 6 bases from J, the junction contained 9 bases not matched to a gene. Germline CDR1 and CDR2: MNHEY and SVGAGI. This CDR3 spans 15 amino acids. Here the CDR3 DNA reads TGTGCCAGCAGCCCCGACAGGGGGAGGGGTCAGCCCCAGCATTTT. Protein: CASSPDRGRGQPQHF.

CDR3 protein: CASSFSSGGAWDTQYF. CDR3 nucleotides: TGCGCCAGCAGCTTTTCCAGCGGGGGGGCCTGGGATACGCAGTATTTT. The chain joins TRBV5-1 to TRBJ2-3; 10 bases map to TRBD2. The CDR3 extends over 16 amino acids. CDR1 and CDR2 from the germline V gene are SGHRS and YFSETQ. V dropped 2 bases and J dropped 6; count of bases not matched to a gene: 9.

V gene TRBV9 combines with J gene TRBJ2-3, with 13 bases matching TRBD2. This CDR3 is 16 amino acids long. Germline V lookup: CDR1 SGDLS, CDR2 YYNGEE. The ends lost 4 bases at V and 5 bases at J; junction bases unmatched: 7. CDR3 region: CASSITSGGALDTQYF. CDR3 sequence (DNA): TGTGCCAGCAGCATTACTAGCGGGGGGGCTTTAGATACGCAGTATTTT.

The chain recombines TRBV7-9 with TRBJ2-2; TRBD1 is a possible D gene (6 bases). CDR1 and CDR2 (germline): SEHNR, FQNEAQ (reference sequence). Between the trimmed V and J ends, which lost 3 bases and 5 bases, there was a span of 7 bases. This CDR3 contains 13 residues. This chain's CDR3 is CASSFQGTGELFF. In DNA, the CDR3 is TGTGCCAGCAGCTTTCAGGGGACCGGGGAGCTGTTTTTT.

The chain couples TRBV2 to TRBJ1-2, with D perhaps TRBD1 (6 bases). There are 13 residues in the CDR3. Germline values: CDR1 SNHLY, CDR2 FYNNEI. Deletions cut 6 bases from V and 4 bases from J, with 12 bases between. The CDR3 spells CASSPTGGYGYTF. CDR3 nucleotides: TGTGCCAGCAGCCCGACAGGAGGCTATGGCTACACCTTC.